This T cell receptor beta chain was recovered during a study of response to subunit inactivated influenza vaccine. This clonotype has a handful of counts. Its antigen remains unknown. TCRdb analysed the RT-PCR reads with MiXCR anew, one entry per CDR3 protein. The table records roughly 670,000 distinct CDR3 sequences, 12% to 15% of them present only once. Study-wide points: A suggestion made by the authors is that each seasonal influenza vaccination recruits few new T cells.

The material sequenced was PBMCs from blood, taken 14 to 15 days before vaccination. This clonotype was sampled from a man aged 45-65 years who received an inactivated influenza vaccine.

CDR3 in amino acids: CASSLPTGARNEQFF. For the CDR3, the DNA is TGTGCCAGCAGCCTCCCGACAGGGGCCCGCAATGAGCAGTTCTTC. The chain couples TRBV7-3 to TRBJ2-1, with 8 bases that match TRBD1. Germline V lookup: CDR1 SGHTA, CDR2 FQGTGA. V shed 5 bases and J 6 bases; nucleotides not matched to a gene: 9. The CDR3 runs to 15 residues.